A single sample is the source of the 8 T cell receptor beta chains below, sequenced in a study of Tregs in tolerant kidney transplant recipients. The table came from immunoSEQ multiplex PCR; TCRdb's copy has only in-frame clones and leaves some out. Among approximately 98,000 clones listed, roughly 89% were seen once. Material: CD4+ T cells from blood, obtained before the transplant. These receptors were taken from a human donor who received a combined kidney and bone marrow transplant.

This clone was found once. The chain combines TRBV2 with TRBJ2-5; no clear D gene. The germline CDR1 and CDR2 sequences are SNHLY and FYNNEI. V gave up 4 bases and J gave up 2 bases, with 8 bases separating them. The CDR3 length is 13 residues. Here the CDR3 DNA reads TGTGCCAGCAGTGTAAATTTTCAAGAGACCCAGTACTTC. This sequence encodes CASSVNFQETQYF. The variable domain in full, with the rest retrieved from reference TRBV2 and TRBJ2-5, is EPEVTQTPSHQVTQMGQEVILRCVPISNHLYFYWYRQILGQKVEFLVSFYNNEISEKSEIFDDQFSVERPDGSNFTLKIRSTKLEDSAMYFCASSVNFQETQYFGPGTRLLVL.

The rearrangement links TRBV18 to TRBJ1-5; unclear D gene. Trimming stripped 2 bases from V and 0 bases from J, with 11 bases between. The CDR3 extends over 16 amino acids. The germline V gene has CDR1 KGHSH and CDR2 LQKENI. The CDR3 DNA follows: TGTGCCAGCTCACCATTGCCAGGCCATAGCAATCAGCCCCAGCATTTT. It translates to CASSPLPGHSNQPQHF.

CDR3 DNA sequence: TGCGCCAGCAGCCAAGAGGTATACGTGAGCTCCTACAATGAGCAGTTCTTC. Its protein is CASSQEVYVSSYNEQFF. This chain links TRBV4-1 with TRBJ2-1, with unresolved D. Germline CDR1 and CDR2: MGHRA and YSYEKL. The CDR3 length is 17 residues. Trimming stripped 0 bases from V and 0 bases from J, with 12 bases between.

A word on this clone: Other DNA variants within this sample encode the same CDR3. The V call is TRBV6-5, the J call TRBJ1-2; D unresolved. The V gene lost 2 bases and the J gene lost 1 base, with 5 bases spanning the gap. CDR1 is MNHEY and CDR2 is SVGAGI in the germline V gene. CDR3 size: 13 residues. CDR3: CASSYGLNYGYTF. DNA of the CDR3: TGTGCCAGCAGTTACGGCCTTAACTATGGCTACACCTTC.

The V call is TRBV4-2, the J call TRBJ1-5; no firm D call. V was trimmed by 1 base and J by 1 base, leaving 8 bases between them. The length of the CDR3 is 15 residues. Germline CDR1 reads LGHNA; CDR2 reads YNFKEQ. The CDR3 region is CASSQGTISNQPQHF. DNA for the CDR3: TGTGCCAGCAGCCAAGGTACAATCAGCAATCAGCCCCAGCATTTT.

The V call is TRBV19, the J call TRBJ1-2, with 10 positions matching TRBD1. Germline CDR1 and CDR2: LNHDA and SQIVND (reference sequence). This CDR3 is 15 amino acids long. V was clipped by 5 bases and J by 0 bases; unmatched bases: 3. CDR3 in amino acids: CASSGGTGANYGYTF. The CDR3 DNA reads TGTGCCAGTAGTGGCGGGACAGGGGCTAACTATGGCTACACCTTC.

This clone was seen a few times. The chain combines TRBV19 with TRBJ1-2; 8 nucleotides match TRBD1. Germline assignment: CDR1 LNHDA and CDR2 SQIVND (reference sequence). J was trimmed by 8 bases and V by 4 bases; bases with no gene match: 6. The CDR3 length is 13 residues. CDR3 sequence (DNA): TGTGCCAGTAGTAGAGGGACAGGTGGCGGCTACACCTTC. Amino acids: CASSRGTGGGYTF.

The chain is built from TRBV6-1 and TRBJ1-2; D gene unclear. Germline-derived CDR1 and CDR2 are MNHNS and SASEGT. Trimming pared 3 bases from V and 3 bases from J, leaving 11 bases between. The CDR3 contains 14 residues. In DNA form, the CDR3 reads TGTGCCAGCAGTGAGAATGAGGGATACTATGGCTACACCTTC. Translating gives CASSENEGYYGYTF.